Each of the 19 T cell receptor beta chains below was sequenced from the same sample in a study of Tregs in tolerant kidney transplant recipients. Related graft donors supplied nonmyeloablative bone marrow transplants, and mixed chimerism was transient. Generated by immunoSEQ multiplex PCR, the TCRdb table keeps only in-frame clones and is missing some. The sample has around 5,600 clones. The sample was CD4+ T cells from blood (PBMCs), taken about 15 months after the transplant. These receptors all come from a human patient who received a combined kidney and bone marrow transplant. Some T cells may be graft donor cells.

This clone is called medium-sized based on its frequency. Sequencing ends 3 residues short of the CDR3 end; the germline J gene provides the rest. The chain joins TRBV5-1 to TRBJ1-1; weak D call: TRBD1 (6 bases). This CDR3 region has 17 residues. V was trimmed by 4 bases and J by 1 base, leaving 20 bases between them. Germline V gene lookup returns CDR1 SGHRS and CDR2 YFSETQ. The CDR3 sequence is CASSGQGGGRGNTEAFF. Partial CDR3 DNA: TGCGCCAGCAGCGGCCAAGGGGGGGGGAGAGGGAACACTGAA. The variable domain in full, with the rest retrieved from reference TRBV5-1 and TRBJ1-1, is KAGVTQTPRYLIKTRGQQVTLSCSPISGHRSVSWYQQTPGQGLQFLFEYFSETQRNKGNFPGRFSGRQFSNSRSEMNVSTLELGDSALYLCASSGQGGGRGNTEAFFGQGTRLTVV.

Concerning this clone: The read gets to within 3 residues of the CDR3 end, and the germline J gene fills in the rest. The gene calls are TRBV5-4 and TRBJ2-3, with TRBD2 identical over 8 bases. The CDR3 is made up of 15 amino acids. With V trimmed by 4 bases and J by 3 bases, 7 bases remained unmatched. CDR1 is SGHNT and CDR2 is YYREEE in the germline V gene (reference sequence). CDR3 bases read: TGTGCCAGCAGCCACGGGGGGGGCGAGACAGATACG. This encodes CASSHGGGETDT. The CDR3, in full, reads CASSHGGGETDTQYF.

About this clone itself: The CDR3 is cut off 3 residues early in the read; its end comes from the germline J gene. V gene TRBV27 combines with J gene TRBJ1-2, with TRBD1 identical over 7 bases. With 3 bases clipped from V and 6 bases from J, the junction kept 10 bases outside the gene matches. The length of the CDR3 is 15 residues. Looked up from germline, CDR1 is MNHEY and CDR2 is SMNVEV (reference sequence). The CDR3 bases that were read are TGTGCCAGCAGTTTCCTCCAGACAGGGACGCATGGC. Translation gives CASSFLQTGTHG. The entire CDR3 protein reads CASSFLQTGTHGYTF.

In the case of this clone: The CDR3 is cut off 3 residues early in the read; its end comes from the germline J gene. The V gene is TRBV7-2, the J gene TRBJ2-5; 8 nucleotides match TRBD2. This CDR3 contains 15 residues. Germline lookup yields CDR1 SGHTA and CDR2 FQGNSA. Germline trimming cut 2 bases from V and 5 bases from J; bases unmatched to any gene: 7. CDR3 protein: CASSLISGGWETQYF. The covered CDR3 bases are TGTGCCAGCAGCTTAATCTCGGGGGGGTGGGAGACC.

This clone is medium-sized (0.01 to 0.1%) by frequency. The CDR3 extends 3 residues past the end of the read, so its final part is completed from the germline J gene. The V and J genes are TRBV6-2 or TRBV6-3 and TRBJ2-7; weak D call: TRBD2 (6 bases). Germline V gene data show CDR1 as MNHEY and CDR2 as SVGEGT. V shed 5 bases and J shed 6 bases, with 8 bases lying between them. The length of the CDR3 is 11 residues. CDR3 bases read: TGTGCCAGCAGTCTAGCGTCCGAG. Translated, it gives CASSLASE. The whole CDR3 sequence is CASSLASEQYF.

In regard to this clone: The observed sequence ends 3 residues before the CDR3 terminus, with the missing tail filled in from the germline J gene. The V and J genes are TRBV6-2 or TRBV6-3 and TRBJ2-1, with 8 positions matching TRBD2. Trimming took 6 bases from V and 7 from J; bases not matched to a gene: 11. The germline V gene has CDR1 MNHEY and CDR2 SVGEGT. The CDR3 length is 15 residues. The CDR3 spells CASRQRETFYNEQFF. Incomplete CDR3 DNA: TGTGCCAGCAGACAGCGGGAGACCTTTTATAATGAG.

Concerning this clone itself: The observed sequence ends 3 residues before the CDR3 terminus, with the missing tail filled in from the germline J gene. This rearrangement joins TRBV5-1 to TRBJ2-2; 12 bases fit TRBD2. Trimming removed 5 bases from V and 2 bases from J; junction bases left unmatched: 1. Germline V lookup: CDR1 SGHRS, CDR2 YFSETQ. This CDR3 comprises 15 residues. CDR3 sequence: CASRLAGGNTGELFF. The sequenced CDR3 bases are TGCGCCAGCAGACTAGCGGGAGGCAACACCGGGGAG.

With respect to this clone: The read finishes 3 residues shy of the CDR3 end, and the germline J gene is used to complete it. This chain connects TRBV2 to TRBJ2-6; TRBD1 is a possible D gene (6 bases). The CDR3 contains 16 residues. Germline lookup yields CDR1 SNHLY and CDR2 FYNNEI. V was trimmed by 8 bases and J by 0 bases, leaving 14 bases between them. The CDR3 is CASRDISYSGANVLTF. The part of the CDR3 DNA that was read is TGTGCCAGCCGGGACATTTCTTACTCTGGGGCCAACGTC.

For this clone: The read stops 3 residues short of the end of the CDR3; the missing end is completed from the germline J gene. The J gene is TRBJ1-3, the V gene TRBV4-1; no clear D. The CDR3 extends over 16 amino acids. Trimming took 0 bases from V and 0 from J, leaving 9 bases between them. The germline gives CDR1 MGHRA, CDR2 YSYEKL. The CDR3 DNA, read in part, is TGCGCCAGCAGCCAAGATCCTCTTTCCTCTGGAAACACC. Translation gives CASSQDPLSSGNT. The whole CDR3 sequence reads CASSQDPLSSGNTIYF.

As regards this clone: The read gets to within 3 residues of the CDR3 end, and the germline J gene fills in the rest. The chain has TRBV19 and TRBJ1-5; the D is unclear. Germline V gene lookup returns CDR1 LNHDA and CDR2 SQIVND (reference sequence). The CDR3 has 14 residues. V lost 6 bases and J 7 bases, leaving 16 bases between the germline ends. CDR3 region: CASRNSGRGQPQHF. The part of the CDR3 DNA that was read is TGTGCCAGTAGAAATAGCGGTCGAGGGCAGCCC.

A remark on this clone: The read halts 3 residues ahead of the CDR3 end, with the missing end drawn from the germline J gene. The genes are TRBV29-1 and TRBJ1-4, with 8 bases matching TRBD1. From germline, CDR1 is SQVTM and CDR2 ANQGSEA. This CDR3 has 13 residues. The V and J ends lost 4 bases and 8 bases, in that order; junction bases with no gene match: 6. The CDR3 region is CSVVWTGREKLFF. The part of the CDR3 DNA that was read is TGCAGCGTTGTATGGACAGGGAGGGAAAAA.

As to this clone: The read falls 3 residues short of the CDR3 end, and the missing part is taken from the germline J gene. The chain employs TRBV7-1 and TRBJ2-1; TRBD2 matches at 9 bases. TRBV7-1 falls under the ORF class, with uncertain function. CDR3 size: 15 residues. CDR3 region: CASRLLAGRYNEQFF. Partial CDR3 DNA: TGTGCAAGTCGCTTGCTAGCGGGGAGGTACAATGAG.

By frequency, this clone is medium-sized. The read falls 3 residues short of the CDR3 end, and the missing part is taken from the germline J gene. This chain uses TRBV5-1 with TRBJ1-2; TRBD1 might be the D (5 bases). The V gene lost 4 bases and the J gene lost 4 bases, with 26 bases spanning the gap. The V gene's germline CDR1 is SGHRS and CDR2 YFSETQ. The CDR3 totals 18 residues. The CDR3 DNA, read in part, is TGCGCCAGCAGCAACCTACCAGCGGGACTAGGGGAGGGCTATGGC. Encoded protein: CASSNLPAGLGEGYG. The whole CDR3 sequence is CASSNLPAGLGEGYGYTF.

In terms of frequency, this clone is medium-sized. Read sequence stops 3 residues before the CDR3 end, and the germline J gene provides the missing end. The chain is built from TRBV24-1 and TRBJ2-5; TRBD1 or TRBD2 may be the D gene (7 bases each). The V gene lost 4 bases and the J gene lost 5 bases, with 16 bases spanning the gap. CDR3 length equals 15 residues. Germline assignment: CDR1 KGHDR and CDR2 SFDVKD. The sequenced part of the CDR3 DNA is TGTGCCACCAGTGAACCGAACAGGGGAGGGGAGACC. Its protein is CATSEPNRGGET. The CDR3 in full is CATSEPNRGGETQYF.

Notes on this clone: The CDR3 is cut off 3 residues early in the read; its end comes from the germline J gene. This chain uses TRBV20-1 with TRBJ2-7; D ambiguous. The length of the CDR3 is 10 residues. Germline lookup yields CDR1 DFQATT and CDR2 SNEGSKA (reference sequence). Trimming took off 2 bases at V and 5 bases at J, with 4 bases between the two ends. CDR3 DNA (partial): TGCAGTGCTAGATTCGACGAG. Its protein product is CSARFDE. The CDR3, in full, reads CSARFDEQYF.

On this clone: Read sequence stops 3 residues before the CDR3 end, and the germline J gene provides the missing end. The chain has TRBV2 and TRBJ2-5; maybe TRBD2 (6 bases). The germline gives CDR1 SNHLY, CDR2 FYNNEI. With 4 bases removed from V and 5 bases from J, the gap between germline ends came to 17 bases. The CDR3 is 15 residues long. The CDR3: CASSGRGVSGETQYF. The DNA read from the CDR3 is TGTGCCAGCAGTGGTCGCGGGGTTTCAGGGGAGACC.

As for this clone: The read terminates 3 residues before the CDR3 end, so the remaining end is supplied by the germline J gene. The rearrangement joins TRBV11-3 to TRBJ2-2; D is ambiguous. V lost 2 bases, J lost 4 bases, and 5 bases lay in between. The CDR3 has 13 amino acids. CDR1 and CDR2 (germline): SGHNT, YENEEA. Incomplete CDR3 DNA: TGTGCCAGCAGCTTAAGGGTCACCGGGGAG. Encoded protein: CASSLRVTGE. The CDR3 in full is CASSLRVTGELFF. Full variable domain (missing parts from reference TRBV11-3 and TRBJ2-2): EAGVVQSPRYKIIEKKQPVAFWCNPISGHNTLYWYLQNLGQGPELLIRYENEEAVDDSQLPKDRFSAERLKGVDSTLKIQPAELGDSAVYLCASSLRVTGELFFGEGSRLTVL.

This clone is called large based on its frequency. The read terminates 3 residues ahead of where the CDR3 ends, so the germline J gene completes it. The chain uses TRBV5-1 and TRBJ1-2; 7 nucleotides line up with TRBD1. Germline CDR1 SGHRS, CDR2 YFSETQ. CDR3 size: 14 residues. Trimming took 0 bases from V and 6 from J; bases not matched to a gene: 5. The CDR3 bases that were read are TGCGCCAGCAGCTTGGGGGGGACAGCTGATGGC. It yields the protein CASSLGGTADG. The full CDR3 reads CASSLGGTADGYTF.

By frequency, this clone is medium-sized. The sequenced CDR3 bases are TGTGCCAGCAGCTCCCACGGGACAGGGATCTATGGC. The encoded protein is CASSSHGTGIYG. The full-length CDR3 reads as CASSSHGTGIYGYTF. J is TRBJ1-2 and V is TRBV7-6; 9 bases line up with TRBD1. With the read ending 3 residues before the CDR3 end, the germline J gene is used to fill in that end. CDR3 length equals 15 residues. CDR1 and CDR2 from the germline V gene are SGHVS and FNYEAQ. The V gene end was trimmed by 4 bases and the J gene end by 4 bases; junction bases not matched to a gene: 7.